This TCR beta chain was sequenced during a study of blood T cell repertoires in COVID-19. Study-wide context: Italy, Spain and the United States were the sources of the convalescent and acute COVID-19 samples. PBMCs, B-cell-depleted T cells, or T cells were the source of the cDNA or gDNA that made up the material.

Germline CDR1 and CDR2: MNHEY and SVGAGI. V gave up 7 bases and J gave up 1 base, with 5 bases separating them. The CDR3 extends over 12 amino acids. As processed by the authors: The assay estimated nucleated cells by amplifying reference gene primers. Clones were sequenced by immunoSEQ multiplex PCR, and TCRdb holds only the in-frame ones, with some missing. Clonal size and the V and J genes are those of that table, whereas D and trimming came from the DNA. The sample has some 390,000 clones, about nine tenths seen once. Seattle's enrolled individuals joined amid active infection and were then monitored longitudinally.

Material: peripheral blood. This sequence was found in a middle-aged woman with COVID-19, enrolled during active disease. J is TRBJ1-5 and V is TRBV6-5; no clear D gene. For the CDR3, the DNA is TGTGCCAGCATGGCCAGCAATCAGCCCCAGCATTTT. Translating gives CASMASNQPQHF.